The 25 T cell receptor beta chains below were found in one sample sequenced in a study of siplizumab effects on memory and regulatory T cells (dated by TCRdb to about 2019). Preparation of the library involved the immunoSEQ multiplex PCR assay. TCRdb retrieved this table from immuneACCESS and kept in-frame rearrangements only. Not all clones are present; in checked studies, unresolved V genes account for under half, and no reason is known for the remainder. The sample table holds under 100,000 clones, of which roughly 87% were seen once. The ten largest make up approximately 1.4% of the sample. The sequencing sample was made of Tregs sorted from blood. Every receptor here comes from a human donor in good health.

The DNA of the CDR3 is TGTGCCAGCAGTTATTTAAGTCTAGTAAGGGAACGAGATACGCAGTATTTT. Translating it yields CASSYLSLVRERDTQYF. V and J are TRBV27 and TRBJ2-3; D unresolved. Looked up from germline, CDR1 is MNHEY and CDR2 is SMNVEV (reference sequence). The V gene lost 4 bases and the J gene lost 5 bases, with 22 bases spanning the gap. CDR3 length: 17 amino acids.

This clone was seen more than once but under ten times. The chain employs TRBV28 and TRBJ2-7; 8 bases align to TRBD2. V dropped 8 bases and J dropped 3; count of bases not matched to a gene: 6. This CDR3 is built from 13 residues. CDR1 is MDHEN and CDR2 is SYDVKM in the germline V gene. Here the CDR3 reads CASREGGVYEQYF. The CDR3 nucleotides are TGTGCCAGCCGGGAGGGGGGGGTCTACGAGCAGTACTTC. The whole variable domain, remainder taken from reference TRBV28 and TRBJ2-7, is DVKVTQSSRYLVKRTGEKVFLECVQDMDHENMFWYRQDPGLGLRLIYFSYDVKMKEKGDIPEGYSVSREKKERFSLILESASTNQTSMYLCASREGGVYEQYFGPGTRLTVT.

The chain has TRBV4-2 and TRBJ1-6; a weak D match, TRBD1 (6 bases). The CDR3 contains 14 residues. The V end was cut by 4 bases, the J end by 7 bases, with 11 bases between. Germline V gene data show CDR1 as LGHNA and CDR2 as YNFKEQ. This CDR3 reads CASSLLTGNSPLHF. CDR3 nucleotides: TGTGCCAGCAGCCTATTGACAGGAAATTCACCCCTCCACTTT.

This sequence joins TRBV5-1 and TRBJ2-1; D unclear. CDR1 SGHRS and CDR2 YFSETQ come from the germline V gene. Trimming took 4 bases from V and 10 from J, leaving 12 bases between them. This CDR3 comprises 12 residues. As DNA, the CDR3 is TGCGCCAGCAGCCCGAGTCTGGGGGAGCAGTTCTTC. Translated: CASSPSLGEQFF.

The genes are TRBV5-6 and TRBJ1-4, with a tentative D call TRBD1 (6 bases). CDR1 is SGHDT and CDR2 is YYEEEE in the germline V gene. The CDR3 length is 15 residues. The V end lost 2 bases, the J end lost 5 bases, and 13 bases lay between the germline ends. CDR3 loop: CASSLQGIRNEKLFF. In DNA, the CDR3 is TGTGCCAGCAGCTTACAGGGAATAAGAAATGAAAAACTGTTTTTT.

The chain is built from TRBV10-2 and TRBJ2-3; TRBD2 agrees at 7 bases. CDR1 is WSHSY and CDR2 is SAAADI in the germline V gene. V was pared by 7 bases and J by 0 bases, with 4 bases of the junction left unmatched. The CDR3 contains 14 residues. The CDR3 loop is CASKWGGSTDTQYF. As DNA, the CDR3 is TGCGCCAGCAAATGGGGGGGGAGCACAGATACGCAGTATTTT.

The chain is built from TRBV4-1 and TRBJ1-2; maybe TRBD1 (5 bases). The V end was cut by 2 bases, the J end by 4 bases, with 14 bases between. The CDR3 covers 15 residues. Germline V lookup: CDR1 MGHRA, CDR2 YSYEKL. The CDR3 loop reads CASSQQGSAGYGYTF. In DNA, the CDR3 is TGCGCCAGCAGCCAACAGGGAAGCGCTGGCTATGGCTACACCTTC.

V usage is TRBV4-1 and J usage is TRBJ1-2; 7 bases fit TRBD1. The CDR3 contains 14 residues. V lost 4 bases and J lost 4; bases outside the gene matches: 6. Germline lookup yields CDR1 MGHRA and CDR2 YSYEKL. CDR3 protein: CASSPGGQVYGYTF. For the CDR3, the DNA is TGCGCCAGCAGCCCCGGAGGACAGGTCTATGGCTACACCTTC.

V is TRBV5-6 and J is TRBJ2-6; a weak D match, TRBD1 (5 bases). CDR3 length equals 15 residues. Germline V gene sequence: CDR1 SGHDT, CDR2 YYEEEE. The V end was cut by 10 bases, the J end by 4 bases, with 18 bases between. The CDR3, as DNA: TGTGCCGGCTCCTTTACAGGCCCCGGGGCCAACGTCCTGACTTTC. Its protein is CAGSFTGPGANVLTF.

This sequence joins TRBV6-6 and TRBJ2-1; D unclear. The CDR3 loop spans 11 amino acids. V lost 2 bases and J lost 10, with 6 bases in between. The germline CDR1 and CDR2 sequences are MNHNY and SVGAGI (reference sequence). The CDR3 DNA follows: TGTGCCAGCAGTTACAATCAGGAGCAGTTCTTC. It yields the protein CASSYNQEQFF.

This chain joins TRBV19 and TRBJ1-2; TRBD1 matches at 9 bases. V gave up 3 bases and J gave up 4 bases; unmatched junction bases: 9. CDR1 LNHDA and CDR2 SQIVND come from the germline V gene (reference sequence). The CDR3 spans 16 residues. The CDR3 nucleotides read TGTGCCAGTAGTATTACTAGACAGGGGGAATTCTATGGCTACACCTTC. It codes for CASSITRQGEFYGYTF.

The chain has TRBV11-2 and TRBJ1-2, with 8 bases aligning to TRBD1. Trimming cost V 6 bases and J 8 bases; bases outside gene matches: 5. The CDR3 contains 12 residues. Germline CDR1 is SGHAT and CDR2 is FQNNGV. CDR3 DNA sequence: TGTGCCAGCAGATCACAGGGGGAGGGCTACACCTTC. Protein product: CASRSQGEGYTF.

The chain uses TRBV19 and TRBJ2-3, with 9 bases lining up with TRBD2. V shed 2 bases and J 4 bases; nucleotides not matched to a gene: 4. The germline V gene encodes CDR1 LNHDA and CDR2 SQIVND (reference sequence). This CDR3 has 15 amino acids. The CDR3 protein is CASSIRLAAADTQYF. DNA of the CDR3: TGTGCCAGTAGTATACGACTAGCGGCTGCAGATACGCAGTATTTT.

The chain recombines TRBV18 with TRBJ2-5; possibly TRBD2 for D (6 bases). The J call may be wrong; the DNA end is better matched by TRBJ2-7. The CDR3 covers 12 residues. Germline CDR1 and CDR2: KGHSH and LQKENI. The CDR3 sequence: CASRHAGYEQYF. CDR3 sequence (DNA): TGTGCCAGCCGTCATGCGGGGTACGAGCAGTACTTC.

This rearrangement joins TRBV7-6 to TRBJ2-1; D might be TRBD1 (6 bases). V gave up 3 bases and J gave up 6 bases, with 12 bases separating them. The germline gives CDR1 SGHVS, CDR2 FNYEAQ. The CDR3 has 14 residues. CDR3 nucleotides: TGTGCCAGCAGCTTGGATGGGGGCCGCAATGAGCAGTTCTTC. Amino acid sequence: CASSLDGGRNEQFF.

The rearrangement joins TRBV7-9 to TRBJ2-5, with D hard to call. The CDR3 covers 14 residues. In germline, CDR1 is SEHNR, CDR2 FQNEAQ (reference sequence). The V gene lost 1 base and the J gene lost 3 bases, with 9 bases spanning the gap. The CDR3 region is CASSLGQTKETQYF. The CDR3, as DNA: TGTGCCAGCAGCTTAGGTCAGACAAAAGAGACCCAGTACTTC.

The chain combines TRBV7-3 with TRBJ1-1; D is unclear. Germline lookup yields CDR1 SGHTA and CDR2 FQGTGA. The CDR3 is 17 amino acids. V lost 1 base and J 0 bases, leaving 15 bases between the germline ends. CDR3 region: CASSLRPGGSMNTEAFF. CDR3 nucleotides: TGTGCCAGCAGCTTAAGACCTGGCGGGAGTATGAACACTGAAGCTTTCTTT.

V is TRBV7-2 and J is TRBJ2-5; TRBD1 matches 8 bases. The J call is uncertain, as TRBJ2-7 better fits the DNA end. Germline CDR1 and CDR2: SGHTA and FQGNSA. The CDR3 has 14 residues. This chain's CDR3 is CASSSSGGSYEQYF. Here the CDR3 DNA reads TGTGCCAGCAGCTCCTCAGGGGGCAGCTACGAGCAGTACTTC.

The V gene is TRBV5-1, the J gene TRBJ2-3, with D uncertain. The CDR3 is 12 amino acids. Germline V gene sequence: CDR1 SGHRS, CDR2 YFSETQ. The V and J ends lost 0 bases and 6 bases respectively, with 5 bases between them. CDR3 sequence: CASSLARDTQYF. In DNA form, the CDR3 reads TGCGCCAGCAGCTTGGCCCGGGATACGCAGTATTTT.

The genes are TRBV7-6 and TRBJ2-1, with 9 bases identical to TRBD2. J gave up 9 bases and V 2 bases, and 11 bases lay outside the gene matches. The CDR3 extends over 16 amino acids. Germline CDR1 SGHVS, CDR2 FNYEAQ. The CDR3, as DNA: TGTGCCAGCAGCTTAATGGCGGGGCGGGGGGGCGCTGAGCAGTTCTTC. Amino acids: CASSLMAGRGGAEQFF.

This chain links TRBV6-5 with TRBJ2-7; the match to TRBD1 covers 8 bases. The germline CDR1 and CDR2 sequences are MNHEY and SVGAGI. The CDR3 consists of 14 residues. J gave up 1 base and V 2 bases, and 1 base lay outside the gene matches. The CDR3: CASSYDRGSYEQYF. In nucleotides, the CDR3 is TGTGCCAGCAGTTACGACAGGGGATCCTACGAGCAGTACTTC.

The rearrangement links TRBV7-3 to TRBJ2-1, with 14 bases identical to TRBD2. The CDR3 has 15 residues. Germline V gene sequence: CDR1 SGHTA, CDR2 FQGTGA. V gave up 0 bases and J gave up 9 bases; unmatched junction bases: 1. In DNA, the CDR3 is TGTGCCAGCAGCTTAACCGGGACTAGCGGGGGTGAGCAGTTCTTC. Its translation is CASSLTGTSGGEQFF.

The CDR3 reads CASSFQGISSTDTQYF. The CDR3 nucleotides are TGCGCCAGCAGCTTCCAGGGGATTTCTAGCACAGATACGCAGTATTTT. The chain combines TRBV5-1 with TRBJ2-3, with a tentative D call TRBD1 (6 bases). The CDR3 covers 16 residues. The V end lost 2 bases, the J end lost 0 bases, and 13 bases lay between the germline ends. Germline-derived CDR1 and CDR2 are SGHRS and YFSETQ.

V usage is TRBV6-6 and J usage is TRBJ1-2; possibly TRBD1 for D (6 bases). The CDR3 runs to 13 residues. Germline V lookup: CDR1 MNHNY, CDR2 SVGAGI (reference sequence). Trimming left V 2 bases short and J 5 bases short, with 9 bases between. Here the CDR3 reads CASSYNREYGYTF. The CDR3 DNA sequence: TGTGCCAGCAGTTACAACAGGGAGTATGGCTACACCTTC.

The chain recombines TRBV2 with TRBJ1-6; no clear D gene. CDR1 is SNHLY, CDR2 FYNNEI, per germline. This CDR3 region has 12 residues. V was pared by 7 bases and J by 13 bases, with 14 bases between. As DNA, the CDR3 is TGTGCCAGCACGAGAGGGTTTGTCCCCCTCCACTTT. It is translated as CASTRGFVPLHF.